This is a list of T cell receptor beta chains from one sample in a study of beta chain features in type 1 diabetes. Data came from immunoSEQ multiplex PCR; TCRdb stores just in-frame clones and leaves some out. The profile shows about 370,000 clones, around 10% of them singletons. Material for sequencing was central memory CD4+ T cells from blood. All receptors come from a man aged 30 to 45 with type 1 diabetes. The CDR3 runs from the conserved cysteine through the conserved F or W. D genes are given only for firm matches. Clone size is shown for a subset of rows, as once, few, many or a class of expanded clone.

>TRBV6-1|NA|NA|14|TRBJ2-5
CASSSSSYQETQYF
TGTGCCAGCAGTTCCTCCTCGTACCAAGAGACCCAGTACTTC
>TRBV10-3|few|NA|13|TRBJ2-7
CAISVSGGYEQYF
TGTGCCATCAGTGTTTCAGGAGGTTACGAGCAGTACTTC
>TRBV4-1|few|TRBD2|16|TRBJ2-2
CASSRAGGRNTGELFF
TGCGCCAGCAGCCGAGCGGGAGGTCGGAACACCGGGGAGCTGTTTTTT
>TRBV11-2|NA|NA|12|TRBJ2-2
CASTINTGELFF
TGTGCCAGCACGATAAACACCGGGGAGCTGTTTTTT
>TRBV27|few|NA|14|TRBJ2-3
CASSSGRATDTQYF
TGTGCCAGCAGTTCGGGCAGGGCGACAGATACGCAGTATTTT
>TRBV14|NA|NA|14|TRBJ2-2
CASSSGGNTGELFF
TGTGCCAGCAGCTCCGGGGGGAACACCGGGGAGCTGTTTTTT
>TRBV30|few|NA|14|TRBJ1-1
CAWSVHPLYTEAFF
TGTGCCTGGAGTGTACACCCACTTTACACTGAAGCTTTCTTT
>TRBV7-9|few|NA|13|TRBJ2-5
CASSDSVQGAQYF
TGTGCCAGCTCCGACAGCGTACAAGGGGCCCAGTACTTC
>TRBV6-6|few|NA|15|TRBJ1-5
CASSYSLESRQPQHF
TGTGCCAGCAGTTACTCGCTAGAATCGCGTCAGCCCCAGCATTTT
>TRBV18|few|NA|15|TRBJ2-1
CASSPRADSYNEQFF
TGTGCCAGCTCACCACGAGCTGACTCCTACAATGAGCAGTTCTTC
>TRBV6-6|few|NA|15|TRBJ2-7
CASSYGRGGTYEQYF
TGTGCCAGCAGTTACGGTCGTGGGGGGACCTACGAGCAGTACTTC
>TRBV5-1|NA|NA|14|TRBJ2-7
CASSLIQNGNEQYF
TGCGCCAGCAGCTTGATCCAGAATGGAAACGAGCAGTACTTC
>TRBV28|NA|TRBD1|16|TRBJ1-5
CASILGGDSSNQPQHF
TGTGCCAGCATCCTAGGGGGCGACAGTAGCAATCAGCCCCAGCATTTT
>TRBV4-3|few|NA|13|TRBJ2-7
CASSQDFDSEQYF
TGCGCCAGCAGCCAAGATTTTGATTCCGAGCAGTACTTC
>TRBV6-4|few|NA|13|TRBJ2-6
CASSGSGANVLTF
TGTGCCAGCAGTGGGTCTGGGGCCAACGTCCTGACTTTC
>TRBV6-1|few|NA|12|TRBJ1-5
CANQGTNQPQHF
TGTGCCAACCAGGGGACCAATCAGCCCCAGCATTTT
>TRBV30|NA|NA|14|TRBJ1-5
CAWSAKQGTQPQHF
TGTGCCTGGAGTGCCAAACAGGGAACTCAGCCCCAGCATTTT
>TRBV7-2|few|TRBD1|14|TRBJ1-1
CASSPGQGFTEAFF
TGTGCCAGCAGCCCGGGACAGGGATTTACTGAAGCTTTCTTT
>TRBV4-2|few|NA|14|TRBJ2-5
CASIPGGVQETQYF
TGTGCCAGCATCCCCGGAGGGGTTCAAGAGACCCAGTACTTC
>TRBV28|few|NA|14|TRBJ1-4
CASRFRPRDEKLFF
TGTGCCAGCAGGTTTCGTCCTAGGGATGAAAAACTGTTTTTT
>TRBV10-3|NA|NA|13|TRBJ2-7
CATSRVARHEQYF
TGTGCCACCAGCCGGGTAGCCCGCCACGAGCAGTACTTC
>TRBV28|many|TRBD1|13|TRBJ1-2
CASRTGQGYGYTF
TGTGCCAGCAGAACTGGACAGGGCTATGGCTACACCTTC
>TRBV7-9|NA|TRBD1|17|TRBJ2-3
CASSLGFGTGKADTQYF
TGTGCCAGCAGCTTAGGTTTCGGGACAGGGAAGGCAGATACGCAGTATTTT
>TRBV7-2|NA|NA|16|TRBJ2-6
CASSRLGGAGANVLTF
TGTGCCAGCAGCCGCTTGGGGGGCGCTGGGGCCAACGTCCTGACTTTC
>TRBV4-3|many|TRBD1|16|TRBJ2-3
CASSQATGGVTDTQYF
TGCGCCAGCAGCCAAGCTACAGGGGGAGTGACAGATACGCAGTATTTT
>TRBV7-2|few|TRBD2|16|TRBJ2-3
CASSLAGGRSTDTQYF
TGTGCCAGCAGCTTAGCGGGCGGGAGATCCACAGATACGCAGTATTTT
>TRBV4-1|few|NA|14|TRBJ1-3
CASSQGGQGNTIYF
TGCGCCAGCAGCCAAGGAGGACAGGGAAACACCATATATTTT
>TRBV23-1|many|TRBD1|19|TRBJ2-3
CASSQPNRPGQGGTDTQYF
TGCGCCAGCAGTCAACCTAACCGCCCCGGACAGGGGGGCACAGATACGCAGTATTTT
>TRBV11-2|NA|NA|14|TRBJ1-4
CASSQEAGREKLFF
TGCGCCAGCAGCCAAGAGGCGGGCAGGGAAAAACTGTTTTTT
>TRBV5-1|NA|TRBD2|16|TRBJ2-5
CASSKSIAGGRETQYF
TGCGCCAGCAGCAAGTCAATAGCGGGAGGACGAGAGACCCAGTACTTC